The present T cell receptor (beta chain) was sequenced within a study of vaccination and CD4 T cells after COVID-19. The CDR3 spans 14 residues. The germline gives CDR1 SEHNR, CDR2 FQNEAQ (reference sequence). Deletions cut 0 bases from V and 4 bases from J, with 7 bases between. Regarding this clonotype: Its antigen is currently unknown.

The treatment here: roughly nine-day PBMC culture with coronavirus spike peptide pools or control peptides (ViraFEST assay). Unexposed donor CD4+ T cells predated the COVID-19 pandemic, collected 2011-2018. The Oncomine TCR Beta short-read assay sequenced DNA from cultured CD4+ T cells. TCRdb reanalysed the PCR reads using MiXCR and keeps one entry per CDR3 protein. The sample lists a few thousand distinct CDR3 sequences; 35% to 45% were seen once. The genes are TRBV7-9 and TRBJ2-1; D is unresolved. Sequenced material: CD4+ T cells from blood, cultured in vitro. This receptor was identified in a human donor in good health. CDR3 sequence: CASSLAGEYNEQFF. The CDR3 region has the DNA TGTGCCAGCAGCTTAGCTGGCGAATACAATGAGCAGTTCTTC.